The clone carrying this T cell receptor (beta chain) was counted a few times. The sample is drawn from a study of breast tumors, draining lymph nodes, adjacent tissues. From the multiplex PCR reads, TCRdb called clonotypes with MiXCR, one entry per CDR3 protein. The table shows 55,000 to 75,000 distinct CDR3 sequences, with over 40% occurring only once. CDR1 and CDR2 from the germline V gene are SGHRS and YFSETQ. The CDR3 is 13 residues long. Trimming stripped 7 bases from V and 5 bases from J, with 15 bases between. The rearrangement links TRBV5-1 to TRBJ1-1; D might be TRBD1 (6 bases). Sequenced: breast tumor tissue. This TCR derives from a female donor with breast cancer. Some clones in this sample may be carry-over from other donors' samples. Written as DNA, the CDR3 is TGCGCCAGCCAAATACAGGGTGAAACTGAAGCTTTCTTT. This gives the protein CASQIQGETEAFF. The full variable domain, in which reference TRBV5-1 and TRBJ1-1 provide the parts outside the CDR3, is KAGVTQTPRYLIKTRGQQVTLSCSPISGHRSVSWYQQTPGQGLQFLFEYFSETQRNKGNFPGRFSGRQFSNSRSEMNVSTLELGDSALYLCASQIQGETEAFFGQGTRLTVV.